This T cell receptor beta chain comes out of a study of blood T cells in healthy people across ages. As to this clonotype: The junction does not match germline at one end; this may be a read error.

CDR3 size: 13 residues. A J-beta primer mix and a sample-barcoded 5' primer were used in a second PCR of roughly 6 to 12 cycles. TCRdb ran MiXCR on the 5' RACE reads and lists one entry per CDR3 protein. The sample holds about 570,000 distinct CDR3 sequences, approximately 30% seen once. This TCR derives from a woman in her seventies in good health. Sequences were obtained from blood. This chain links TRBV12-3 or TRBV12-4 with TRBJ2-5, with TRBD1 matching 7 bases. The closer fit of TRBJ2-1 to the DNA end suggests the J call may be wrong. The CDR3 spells CAGSLYRGGEQFF. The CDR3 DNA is TGTGCCGGCAGTCTATACAGGGGTGGTGAGCAGTTCTTC.